One and the same sample provided the 28 T cell receptor beta chains below, sequenced in a study of metastatic and nonmetastatic thyroid tumors (dated by TCRdb to 2018 to 2020). No patient had received any treatment before thyroid surgery. Library generation was performed with PCR. These reads were obtained on an Illumina HiSeq 4000. Using fastp at Q25 and MiXCR, TCRdb reprocessed the public reads and kept productive beta chains. Counted in this sample were roughly 40,000 clones; approximately 17% of them appeared once. Roughly 15% of the sample belongs to the ten largest clones. Sequencing was done on a sample of tumor tissue. These receptors came from a female donor with papillary thyroid cancer or a benign thyroid nodule (not recorded which). Some clones in this sample may be carry-over from other donors' samples.

This clone appeared many times. The chain is built from TRBV20-1 and TRBJ2-7; either TRBD1 or TRBD2 may fit D (7 bases each). Per the germline V gene, CDR1 is DFQATT and CDR2 is SNEGSKA (reference sequence). V was clipped by 3 bases and J by 3 bases, with 15 bases between them. CDR3 length equals 14 residues. In DNA, the CDR3 is TGCAGTGCTAGCCCCAGGGGGGGATTCTACGAGCAGTACTTC. Translated: CSASPRGGFYEQYF.

At least ten counts were recorded for this clone. This chain uses TRBV14 with TRBJ2-7, with TRBD2 matching over 7 bases. CDR3 length equals 17 residues. Germline loops: CDR1 SGHDN, CDR2 FVKESK. J lost 2 bases, V lost 4 bases, and 14 bases had no gene match. CDR3 protein: CASSPSEASGSAYEQYF. Here the CDR3 DNA reads TGTGCCAGCAGCCCCTCCGAGGCTAGCGGATCAGCCTACGAGCAGTACTTC.

With regard to this clone: This may be a read error: a much more frequent sequence differs by one nucleotide. This rearrangement joins TRBV29-1 to TRBJ1-2; D gene unclear. The CDR3 runs 11 residues. Trimming pared 3 bases from V and 7 bases from J, leaving 9 bases between. The V gene's germline CDR1 is SQVTM and CDR2 ANQGSEA. In DNA form, the CDR3 reads TGCAGCGTTGATTTCTCTGCTGGCTACACCTTC. Translated, it gives CSVDFSAGYTF.

This clone appeared many times. The rearrangement joins TRBV20-1 to TRBJ2-3, with a tentative D call TRBD1 (5 bases). Germline V gene lookup returns CDR1 DFQATT and CDR2 SNEGSKA (reference sequence). Trimming shortened V by 0 bases and J by 4 bases, and 8 bases separated the two germline ends. The CDR3 runs to 13 residues. In nucleotides, the CDR3 is TGCAGTGCTAGAGATTGGGGCGCAGATACGCAGTATTTT. Its protein is CSARDWGADTQYF.

This clone was observed many times. The chain joins TRBV6-4 to TRBJ1-6, with a weak D call TRBD1 (5 bases). V gave up 0 bases and J gave up 9 bases, with 12 bases separating them. The V gene's germline CDR1 is MRHNA and CDR2 SNTAGT. CDR3 length: 15 residues. Written as DNA, the CDR3 is TGTGCCAGCAGTGACTCGGCAGGGTGGGGTTCACCCCTCCACTTT. Residues: CASSDSAGWGSPLHF.

This clone was found many times. The CDR3 sequence is CASSFTSGGALGTDTQYF. The CDR3 DNA follows: TGTGCCAGCAGCTTTACTAGCGGGGGGGCTCTCGGCACAGATACGCAGTATTTT. The V call is TRBV13, the J call TRBJ2-3, with 13 bases lining up with TRBD2. The CDR3 covers 18 residues. CDR1 is PRHDT and CDR2 is FYEKMQ in the germline V gene (reference sequence). The junction had 7 bases not matched to a gene; V was cut back by 3 bases and J by 1 base.

This clone turned up a few times. The J gene is TRBJ2-2, the V gene TRBV6-1; perhaps TRBD1 as D (6 bases). Germline V gene sequence: CDR1 MNHNS, CDR2 SASEGT. The CDR3 runs to 16 residues. V lost 11 bases and J lost 7, with 26 bases in between. DNA for the CDR3: TGTGCCGGCACCGTTACAGGGTCGGTGATGGGCGGGGAGCTGTTTTTT. Protein: CAGTVTGSVMGGELFF.

The V gene is TRBV30, the J gene TRBJ1-6; no firm D call. The CDR3 sequence is 14 residues long. The germline CDR1 and CDR2 sequences are GTSNPN and SVGIG (reference sequence). The V and J ends lost 2 bases and 7 bases respectively, with 12 bases between them. The CDR3 DNA is TGTGCCTGGAGTATTGATCGAGGGAATTCACCCCTCCACTTT. It encodes CAWSIDRGNSPLHF.

This clone has at least ten counts. The chain joins TRBV20-1 to TRBJ2-7, with TRBD2 as a possible D gene (5 bases). The CDR3 extends over 12 amino acids. The ends were cut back, 3 bases at V and 3 bases at J, with 9 bases in the middle. In germline, CDR1 is DFQATT, CDR2 SNEGSKA (reference sequence). The CDR3 region has the DNA TGCAGTGCTAGTGAGGGAAACTACGAGCAGTACTTC. This translates into CSASEGNYEQYF.

This chain joins TRBV5-5 and TRBJ2-5; D unresolved. The germline V gene encodes CDR1 SGHKS and CDR2 YYEKEE (reference sequence). The CDR3 covers 13 residues. V dropped 4 bases and J dropped 0 bases, with 7 bases sitting between them. As DNA, the CDR3 is TGTGCCAGCAGCGAAGGAGACCAAGAGACCCAGTACTTC. Its protein product is CASSEGDQETQYF.

This clone was counted at least ten times. The rearrangement links TRBV9 to TRBJ2-3, with 15 bases matching TRBD2. Germline lookup yields CDR1 SGDLS and CDR2 YYNGEE. The CDR3 loop spans 17 amino acids. J was trimmed by 6 bases and V by 6 bases; bases with no gene match: 11. The CDR3 DNA reads TGTGCCAGCACCCGGTTCGACGGGACTAGCGGGAGGGATACGCAGTATTTT. This translates into CASTRFDGTSGRDTQYF.

This clone was seen at least ten times. One junction end disagrees with the germline gene, perhaps due to a read error. DNA of the CDR3: TGTGCCAGCAGTGGCGGGACCTACAGTCTTCCGGTCTTC. Protein product: CASSGGTYSLPVF. This sequence joins TRBV6-1 and TRBJ2-1; perhaps TRBD2 as D (6 bases). Germline CDR1 reads MNHNS; CDR2 reads SASEGT. This CDR3 is built from 13 residues.

This clone occurred many times. The rearrangement links TRBV15 to TRBJ2-3, with TRBD1 as a possible D gene (5 bases). The CDR3 runs 15 residues. Germline CDR1 LNHNV, CDR2 YYDKDF (reference sequence). Trimming took off 2 bases at V and 4 bases at J, with 13 bases between the two ends. CDR3 region: CATSRPSDSADTQYF. In nucleotides, the CDR3 is TGTGCCACCAGCAGACCCTCCGACAGCGCAGATACGCAGTATTTT.

This chain uses TRBV5-1 with TRBJ1-1; D unclear. Germline values: CDR1 SGHRS, CDR2 YFSETQ. CDR3 length: 13 amino acids. V lost 6 bases and J lost 0, with 9 bases in between. The CDR3 loop is CASKPYMNTEAFF. CDR3 in DNA: TGCGCCAGCAAGCCTTACATGAACACTGAAGCTTTCTTT. Full variable domain (outside the CDR3, taken from reference TRBV5-1 and TRBJ1-1): KAGVTQTPRYLIKTRGQQVTLSCSPISGHRSVSWYQQTPGQGLQFLFEYFSETQRNKGNFPGRFSGRQFSNSRSEMNVSTLELGDSALYLCASKPYMNTEAFFGQGTRLTVV.

J is TRBJ1-2 and V is TRBV5-4; 7 bases are a match to TRBD1. Germline V gene data show CDR1 as SGHNT and CDR2 as YYREEE (reference sequence). CDR3 size: 16 residues. J was trimmed by 3 bases and V by 3 bases; bases with no gene match: 11. The CDR3 DNA is TGTGCCAGCAGCTCGTGGACAGGCCGTCAGTACTATGGCTACACCTTC. Its translation is CASSSWTGRQYYGYTF.

This clone qualifies as medium-sized (0.01 to 0.1%). This chain links TRBV6-2 or TRBV6-3 with TRBJ2-7, with 10 bases fitting TRBD1. The V and J ends lost 7 bases and 2 bases, in that order; junction bases with no gene match: 14. The CDR3 consists of 17 residues. In germline, CDR1 is MNHEY, CDR2 SVGEGT. CDR3 bases: TGTGCCAGCAAGACGGGACAGGGGTTATCGGCGACCTACGAGCAGTACTTC. As protein: CASKTGQGLSATYEQYF.

V gene TRBV6-1 combines with J gene TRBJ2-7; 11 bases align to TRBD2. The length of the CDR3 is 17 residues. Unmatched junction bases numbered 20, after V lost 10 bases and J lost 6 bases. Looked up from germline, CDR1 is MNHNS and CDR2 is SASEGT. The CDR3 loop reads CAIRVGPSGLAALEQYF. CDR3 in DNA: TGTGCCATCCGGGTTGGTCCTTCGGGACTAGCGGCTCTCGAGCAGTACTTC.

This clone was seen repeatedly, ten times or more. This chain links TRBV20-1 with TRBJ1-4; TRBD1 aligns across 7 bases. This CDR3 region has 14 residues. The ends lost 6 bases at V and 0 bases at J; junction bases unmatched: 4. Germline CDR1 DFQATT, CDR2 SNEGSKA (reference sequence). The CDR3 DNA reads as TGCAGTGCCCCAGGGGGGTCAACTAATGAAAAACTGTTTTTT. It encodes CSAPGGSTNEKLFF.

The chain employs TRBV5-1 and TRBJ2-7; the D is unclear. Germline values: CDR1 SGHRS, CDR2 YFSETQ. The V gene lost 4 bases and the J gene lost 3 bases, with 17 bases spanning the gap. The CDR3 runs 15 residues. The CDR3 DNA follows: TGCGCCAGCAGCCGGGTATTGGGGTCCAACTACGAGCAGTACTTC. It encodes CASSRVLGSNYEQYF. The full variable domain, in which reference TRBV5-1 and TRBJ2-7 provide the parts outside the CDR3, is KAGVTQTPRYLIKTRGQQVTLSCSPISGHRSVSWYQQTPGQGLQFLFEYFSETQRNKGNFPGRFSGRQFSNSRSEMNVSTLELGDSALYLCASSRVLGSNYEQYFGPGTRLTVT.

About this clone itself: Given a much more abundant clone one base away, this may be a read error. V gene TRBV6-1 combines with J gene TRBJ1-4; no clear D. CDR3 length: 13 residues. CDR1 and CDR2 (germline): MNHNS, SASEGT. V was cut by 8 bases and J by 13 bases, with 20 bases left in between. Here the CDR3 DNA reads TGTGCCAGCCCCGGGCACGTAATGAAAAGACTGTTTTTT. Protein: CASPGHVMKRLFF.

This clone has a handful of counts. J is TRBJ2-7 and V is TRBV6-7, with 12 bases matching TRBD2. TRBV6-7 is placed among ORFs of uncertain function. CDR3 length: 17 residues. V lost 6 bases and J lost 3; bases outside the gene matches: 12. CDR3 sequence: CASSPFVTSGSNYEQYF. The CDR3 DNA is TGTGCCAGCAGCCCCTTTGTGACTAGCGGGAGTAACTACGAGCAGTACTTC.

The V and J genes are TRBV20-1 and TRBJ1-6; 8 nucleotides line up with TRBD1. Germline assignment: CDR1 DFQATT and CDR2 SNEGSKA (reference sequence). This CDR3 is built from 17 residues. The V gene end was trimmed by 4 bases and the J gene end by 6 bases; junction bases not matched to a gene: 14. The CDR3 coding sequence is TGCAGTGCTATCGCCCAGTACTCAGGGGGCAGTAATTCACCCCTCCACTTT. This sequence encodes CSAIAQYSGGSNSPLHF.

This clone was counted between two and nine times. Just one base apart from a much larger clone, this may be a read error. The rearrangement uses TRBV28 and TRBJ2-7; D is unresolved. The CDR3 has 14 amino acids. Germline V CDR1 and CDR2: MDHEN, SYDVKM. V lost 4 bases and J lost 4, with 14 bases in between. CDR3 in amino acids: CASSWAVYGYEQYF. The CDR3 bases are TGTGCCAGCAGTTGGGCCGTATACGGTTACGAGCAGTACTTC.

This clone was seen at least ten times. V is TRBV19 and J is TRBJ1-4; 9 bases line up with TRBD1. The CDR3 sequence is 14 residues long. Trimming cost V 7 bases and J 7 bases; bases outside gene matches: 7. The germline V gene has CDR1 LNHDA and CDR2 SQIVND (reference sequence). The CDR3 protein is CASTLTGGREKLFF. DNA of the CDR3: TGTGCCAGTACCCTAACAGGGGGCCGTGAAAAACTGTTTTTT.

This chain connects TRBV20-1 to TRBJ2-1; 7 bases are a match to TRBD2. The CDR3 has 14 residues. J was trimmed by 4 bases and V by 1 base; bases with no gene match: 4. From germline, CDR1 is DFQATT and CDR2 SNEGSKA (reference sequence). The CDR3 loop is CSARALAAYNEQFF. The DNA for the CDR3 is TGCAGTGCTAGAGCTCTAGCGGCATACAATGAGCAGTTCTTC.

This clone was counted at least ten times. The rearrangement joins TRBV7-3 to TRBJ2-2, with 10 bases aligning to TRBD2. The J segment lost 4 bases and the V segment lost 5 bases, leaving 4 bases of the junction unmatched. The germline V gene encodes CDR1 SGHTA and CDR2 FQGTGA. This CDR3 is built from 15 residues. The CDR3 sequence: CASSPSGGGTGELFF. The CDR3 DNA follows: TGTGCCAGCAGCCCCAGCGGGGGGGGCACCGGGGAGCTGTTTTTT.

This clone showed up just a few times. V is TRBV6-5 and J is TRBJ2-5; D perhaps matches TRBD1 (5 bases). Per the germline V gene, CDR1 is MNHEY and CDR2 is SVGAGI. Trimming pared 2 bases from V and 4 bases from J, leaving 14 bases between. The CDR3 is 15 residues long. In DNA form, the CDR3 reads TGTGCCAGCAGTTACGGTCCAGGGAAGGGAGAGACCCAGTACTTC. This translates into CASSYGPGKGETQYF.

This clone showed up many times. The rearrangement links TRBV20-1 to TRBJ2-2, with 12 bases aligning to TRBD2. Germline loops: CDR1 DFQATT, CDR2 SNEGSKA (reference sequence). The CDR3 runs 18 residues. The V gene end was trimmed by 0 bases and the J gene end by 0 bases; junction bases not matched to a gene: 5. The CDR3 DNA reads as TGCAGTGCTAGAGATAGGACTAGCGGGGCAACGAACACCGGGGAGCTGTTTTTT. Translation: CSARDRTSGATNTGELFF.